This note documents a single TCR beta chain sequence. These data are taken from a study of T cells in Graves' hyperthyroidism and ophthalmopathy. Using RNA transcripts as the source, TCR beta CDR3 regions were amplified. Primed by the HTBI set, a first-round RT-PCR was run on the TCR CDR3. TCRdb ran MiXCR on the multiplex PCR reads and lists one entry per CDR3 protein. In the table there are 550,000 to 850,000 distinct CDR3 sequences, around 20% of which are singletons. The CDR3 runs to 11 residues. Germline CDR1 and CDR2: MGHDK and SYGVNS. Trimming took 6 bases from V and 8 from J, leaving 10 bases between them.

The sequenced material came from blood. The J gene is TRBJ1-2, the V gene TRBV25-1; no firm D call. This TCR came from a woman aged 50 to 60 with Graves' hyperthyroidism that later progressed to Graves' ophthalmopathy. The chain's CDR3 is CASRLGAGYTF. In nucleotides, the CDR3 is TGTGCCAGCAGATTGGGCGCCGGCTACACCTTC.